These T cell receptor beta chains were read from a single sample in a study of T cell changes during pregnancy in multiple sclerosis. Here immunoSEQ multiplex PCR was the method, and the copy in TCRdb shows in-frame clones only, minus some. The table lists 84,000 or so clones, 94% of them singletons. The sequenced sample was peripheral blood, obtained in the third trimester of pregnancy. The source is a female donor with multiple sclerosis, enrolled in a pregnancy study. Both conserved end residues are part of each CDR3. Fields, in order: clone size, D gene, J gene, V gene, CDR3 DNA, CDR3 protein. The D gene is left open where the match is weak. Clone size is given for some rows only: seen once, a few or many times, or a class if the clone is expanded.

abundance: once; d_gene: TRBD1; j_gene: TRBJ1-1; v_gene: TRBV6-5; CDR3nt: TGTGCCAGCAGGTACTCCGGGACAGGGGGGATTGTCGCGGCTTTCTTT; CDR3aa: CASRYSGTGGIVAAFF
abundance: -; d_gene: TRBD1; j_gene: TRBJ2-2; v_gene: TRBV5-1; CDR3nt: TGCGCCAGCAGCCGTCCGGGACAGACAAACACCGGGGAGCTGTTTTTT; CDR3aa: CASSRPGQTNTGELFF
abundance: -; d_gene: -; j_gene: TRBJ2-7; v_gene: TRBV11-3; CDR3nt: TGTGCCAGCAGCGATGGAACAGACCCTCTCGAGCAGTACTTC; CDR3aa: CASSDGTDPLEQYF
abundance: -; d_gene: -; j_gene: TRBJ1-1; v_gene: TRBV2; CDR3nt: TGTGCCAGCAGAAAGACAGGGAACACTGAAGCTTTCTTT; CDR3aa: CASRKTGNTEAFF
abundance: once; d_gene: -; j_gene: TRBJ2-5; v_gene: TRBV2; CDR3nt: TGTGCCAGCAGGGGGGACTCGGGGACCCAGTACTTC; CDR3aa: CASRGDSGTQYF
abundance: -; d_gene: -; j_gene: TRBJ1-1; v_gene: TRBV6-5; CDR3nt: TGTGCCAGCAGTTACGCCCAGGGGCCGAACACTGAAGCTTTCTTT; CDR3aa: CASSYAQGPNTEAFF
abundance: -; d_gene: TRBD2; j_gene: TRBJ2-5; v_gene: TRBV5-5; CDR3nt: TGTGCCAGCAGCTTGGGTCTAGCGGGGGGGTCCCAAGAGACCCAGTACTTC; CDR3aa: CASSLGLAGGSQETQYF
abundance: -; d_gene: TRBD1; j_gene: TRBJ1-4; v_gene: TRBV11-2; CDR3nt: TGTGCCAGCAGCTTAGGGGGACAGGGGTGGGGAAAACTGTTTTTT; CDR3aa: CASSLGGQGWGKLFF
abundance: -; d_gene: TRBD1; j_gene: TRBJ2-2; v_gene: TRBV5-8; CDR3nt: TGTGCCAGCAGCTTTACTATCGGGACAGGGGTACCCGGGGAGCTGTTTTTT; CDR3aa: CASSFTIGTGVPGELFF
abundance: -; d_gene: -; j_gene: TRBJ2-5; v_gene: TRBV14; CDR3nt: TGTGCCAGCAACCAAGCTGGAGGGGAGACCCAGTACTTC; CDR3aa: CASNQAGGETQYF
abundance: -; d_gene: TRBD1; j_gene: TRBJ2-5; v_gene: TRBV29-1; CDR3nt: TGCAGCGTCTATCCCTTCCGGGACAGCCAAGAGACCCAGTACTTC; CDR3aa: CSVYPFRDSQETQYF
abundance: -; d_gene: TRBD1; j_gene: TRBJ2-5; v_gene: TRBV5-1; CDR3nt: TGCGCCAGCAGCTCTTGGGACAGGCTAAGCCAAGAGACCCAGTACTTC; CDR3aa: CASSSWDRLSQETQYF
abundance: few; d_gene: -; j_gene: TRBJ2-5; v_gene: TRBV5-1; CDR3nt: TGCGCCAGCAGCTTGGCCGGGGAGACCCAGTACTTC; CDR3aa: CASSLAGETQYF
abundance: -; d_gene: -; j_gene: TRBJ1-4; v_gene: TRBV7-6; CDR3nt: TGTGCCAGCAGCCAATTTGACGGAGCAACTAATGAAAAACTGTTTTTT; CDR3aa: CASSQFDGATNEKLFF
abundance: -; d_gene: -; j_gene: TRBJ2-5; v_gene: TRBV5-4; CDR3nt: TGTGCCAGCAGCTTGGTATCCCAGGAAGAGACCCAGTACTTC; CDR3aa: CASSLVSQEETQYF
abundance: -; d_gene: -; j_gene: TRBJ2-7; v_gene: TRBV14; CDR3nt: TGTGCCAGCAGCCAAGGACCCGGCAGGGGCCCCGAGCAGTACTTC; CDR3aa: CASSQGPGRGPEQYF
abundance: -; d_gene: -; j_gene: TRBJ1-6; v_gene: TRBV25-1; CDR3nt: TGTGCCAGCAGTGATTCGAGGGGGGGATCACCCCTCCACTTT; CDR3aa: CASSDSRGGSPLHF
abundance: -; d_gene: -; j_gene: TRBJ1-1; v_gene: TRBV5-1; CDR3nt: TGCGCCAGCAGCCCGCGCTTCGGGAACACTGAAGCTTTCTTT; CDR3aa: CASSPRFGNTEAFF
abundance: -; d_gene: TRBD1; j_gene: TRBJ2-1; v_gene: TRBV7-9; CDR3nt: TGTGCCAGCAGCTTCTATCCTCGGGACAGGGAACCCAATGAGCAGTTCTTC; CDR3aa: CASSFYPRDREPNEQFF
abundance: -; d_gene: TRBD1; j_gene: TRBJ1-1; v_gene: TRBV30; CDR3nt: TGTGCCTGGAGTCCCGGGACAGGGGGCGCTGACACTGAAGCTTTCTTT; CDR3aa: CAWSPGTGGADTEAFF
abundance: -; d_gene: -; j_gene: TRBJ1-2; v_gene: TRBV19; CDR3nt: TGTGCCAGCGCCTCGTCAGGCGCCCGCTATGGCTACACCTTC; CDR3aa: CASASSGARYGYTF
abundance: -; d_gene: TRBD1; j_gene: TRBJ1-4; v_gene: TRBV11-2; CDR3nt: TGTGCCAGCAGCTGGGACAGGAATGAAAAACTGTTTTTT; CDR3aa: CASSWDRNEKLFF
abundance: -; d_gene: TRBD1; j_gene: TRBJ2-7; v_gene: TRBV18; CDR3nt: TGTGCCAGCTCACCACCGGCGGATCGGCGAGGGGGCAGAGACGAGCAGTACTTC; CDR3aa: CASSPPADRRGGRDEQYF
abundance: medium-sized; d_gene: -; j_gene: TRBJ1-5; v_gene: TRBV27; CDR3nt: TGTGCCAGCAGTCTGCAAGGGGACAATCAGCCCCAGCATTTT; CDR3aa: CASSLQGDNQPQHF
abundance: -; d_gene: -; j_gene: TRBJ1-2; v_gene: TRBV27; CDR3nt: TGTGCCAGCGGGACAAACTCTAACTATGGCTACACCTTC; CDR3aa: CASGTNSNYGYTF
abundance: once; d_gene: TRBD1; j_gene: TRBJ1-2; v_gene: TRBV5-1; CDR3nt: TGCGCCAGCAGCTATGGGACAGGGCATGGCTACACCTTC; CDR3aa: CASSYGTGHGYTF
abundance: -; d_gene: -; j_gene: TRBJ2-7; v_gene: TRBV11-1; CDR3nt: TGTGCCAGCAGTCCAGTTCTTGGGCTCGAGCAGTACTTC; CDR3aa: CASSPVLGLEQYF
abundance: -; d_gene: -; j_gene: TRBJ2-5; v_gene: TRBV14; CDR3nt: TGTGCCAGCAGACTCGGGACTGGGGCGGGGACCCAGTACTTC; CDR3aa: CASRLGTGAGTQYF
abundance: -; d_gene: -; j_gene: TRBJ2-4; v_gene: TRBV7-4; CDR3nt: TGTGCCAGCAGCTTAGAGGGGCATGTTCTAGCCAAAAACATTCAGTACTTC; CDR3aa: CASSLEGHVLAKNIQYF
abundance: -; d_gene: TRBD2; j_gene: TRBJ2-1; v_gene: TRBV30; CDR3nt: TGTGCCTGGAGTGGGAGACTAGCGGGGGGGCGAAATTCGGCTGAGCAGTTCTTC; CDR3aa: CAWSGRLAGGRNSAEQFF
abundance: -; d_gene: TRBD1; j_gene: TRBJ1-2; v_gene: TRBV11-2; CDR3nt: TGTGCCAGCAGCCCAGGGGGCTTGGGCTATGGCTACACCTTC; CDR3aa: CASSPGGLGYGYTF
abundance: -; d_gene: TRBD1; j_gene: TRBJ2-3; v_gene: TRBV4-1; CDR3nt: TGCGCCAGCAGCCAACCCGGGACAGGGGGCTGGGAGTATTTT; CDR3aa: CASSQPGTGGWEYF
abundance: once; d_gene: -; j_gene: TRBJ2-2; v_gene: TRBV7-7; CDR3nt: TGTGCTAGCAGCTCTCGGCCCGGGATTGGAGGCACCGGGGAGCTGTTTTTT; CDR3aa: CASSSRPGIGGTGELFF
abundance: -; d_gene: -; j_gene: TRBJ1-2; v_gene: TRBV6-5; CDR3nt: TGTGCCAGCAGTTACTCGGGAGGGGACTATGGCTACACCTTC; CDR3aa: CASSYSGGDYGYTF
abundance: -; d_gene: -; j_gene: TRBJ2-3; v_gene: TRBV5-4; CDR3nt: TGTGCCAGCAGCTTGGCCTTTCCTCTCACAGATACGCAGTATTTT; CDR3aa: CASSLAFPLTDTQYF
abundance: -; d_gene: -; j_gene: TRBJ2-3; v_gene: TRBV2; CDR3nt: TGTGCCAGCAGTCCGCAGCGGTCGACAGATACGCAGTATTTT; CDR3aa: CASSPQRSTDTQYF
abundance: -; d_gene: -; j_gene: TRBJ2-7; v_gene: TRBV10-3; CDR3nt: TGTGCCATCAGGGGCGATGACTACGAGCAGTACTTC; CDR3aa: CAIRGDDYEQYF
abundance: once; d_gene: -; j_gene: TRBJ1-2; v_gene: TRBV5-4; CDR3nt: TGTGCCAGCAGGTTCCAGCGGGGGCTCGGCTATGGCTACACCTTC; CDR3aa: CASRFQRGLGYGYTF
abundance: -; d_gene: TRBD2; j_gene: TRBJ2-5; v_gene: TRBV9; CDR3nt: TGTGCCAGCAGCGCAAGCGGGACTAGTGAGGGGCAAGAGACCCAGTACTTC; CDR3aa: CASSASGTSEGQETQYF
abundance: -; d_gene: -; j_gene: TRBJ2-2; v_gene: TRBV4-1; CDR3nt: TGCGCCAGCAGCCAAGATGATGGCTCCGGGGAGCTGTTTTTT; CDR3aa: CASSQDDGSGELFF
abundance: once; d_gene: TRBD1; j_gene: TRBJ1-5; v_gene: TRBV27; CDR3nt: TGTGCCAGCAGTCCGGGCAGGGGGACGTACTATAGCAATCAGCCCCAGCATTTT; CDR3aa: CASSPGRGTYYSNQPQHF
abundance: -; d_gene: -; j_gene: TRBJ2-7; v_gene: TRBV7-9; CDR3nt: TGTGCCAGCAGCCACCTCAGTTGGCAGGGGTTGAAGTACGAGCAGTACTTC; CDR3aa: CASSHLSWQGLKYEQYF
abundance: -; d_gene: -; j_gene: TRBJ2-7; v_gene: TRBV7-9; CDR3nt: TGTGCCAGCAGCTTAGCGGGGGCGAGCTCCTACGAGCAGTACTTC; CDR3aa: CASSLAGASSYEQYF
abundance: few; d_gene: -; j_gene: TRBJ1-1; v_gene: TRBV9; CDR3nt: TGTGCCAGCAGCGTTTCATCCTCCGGGAACACTGAAGCTTTCTTT; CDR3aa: CASSVSSSGNTEAFF
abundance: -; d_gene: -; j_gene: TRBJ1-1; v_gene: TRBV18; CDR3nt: TGTGCCAGCTCACAAACACAGGGGAACACTGAAGCTTTCTTT; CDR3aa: CASSQTQGNTEAFF
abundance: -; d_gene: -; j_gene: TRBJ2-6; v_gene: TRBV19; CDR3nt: TGTGCCAGTAGTATTTACTCTGGGGCCAACGTCCTGACTTTC; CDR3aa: CASSIYSGANVLTF
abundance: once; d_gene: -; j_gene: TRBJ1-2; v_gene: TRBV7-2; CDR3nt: TGTGCCAGCAGCCCAAGACAGATTAACTATGGCTACACCTTC; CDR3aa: CASSPRQINYGYTF
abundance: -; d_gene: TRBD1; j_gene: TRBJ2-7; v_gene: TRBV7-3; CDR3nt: TGTGCCAGCAGAACGACAGGGGAATCCTACGAGCAGTACTTC; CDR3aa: CASRTTGESYEQYF
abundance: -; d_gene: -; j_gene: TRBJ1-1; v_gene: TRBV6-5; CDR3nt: TGTGCCAGCGCTTCGGCGGGGATTAAGAACACTGAAGCTTTCTTT; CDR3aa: CASASAGIKNTEAFF
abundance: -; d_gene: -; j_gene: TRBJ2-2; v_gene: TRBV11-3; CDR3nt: TGTGCCAGCAGCAGAGACAGATTGAACACCGGGGAGCTGTTTTTT; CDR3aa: CASSRDRLNTGELFF
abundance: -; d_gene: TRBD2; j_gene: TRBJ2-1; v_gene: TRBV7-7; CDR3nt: TGTGCTAGCAGCGCGGGAGCGGGGGGGCCCAACAATGAGCAGTTCTTC; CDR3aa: CASSAGAGGPNNEQFF
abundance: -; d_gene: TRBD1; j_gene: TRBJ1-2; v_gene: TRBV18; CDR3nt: TGTGCCAGCTCACCTGACAGGGGCGGATATGGCTACACCTTC; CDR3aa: CASSPDRGGYGYTF
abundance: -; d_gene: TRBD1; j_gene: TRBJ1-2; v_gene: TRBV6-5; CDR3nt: TGTGCCAGCAGTTTGCAGGGGGCTAAGGGTGGCTACACCTTC; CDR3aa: CASSLQGAKGGYTF